Ten or more counts support the clone carrying this T cell receptor beta chain. Its target is not known. TCRdb used MiXCR to reprocess the reads, holding one entry per CDR3 protein. The sample yields about 150,000 distinct CDR3 sequences, about 32% seen once. The CDR3 sequence is 20 residues long. The germline V gene has CDR1 MNHNS and CDR2 SASEGT. Trimming removed 5 bases at V and 5 bases at J, with 33 bases between. These data are taken from a study of T cell repertoires in cytomegalovirus infection. On the study more broadly: Evidence of both CMV infection and a matching HLA type came from public TCR beta signatures. Study conclusions and caveats: The study identified carriers of CMV plus the relevant HLA from cumulative public TCR beta family frequency. It was HLA-C-restricted CMV-specific TCR beta clonotypes that dominated the response ex vivo.

V is TRBV6-1 and J is TRBJ2-5, with TRBD1 as a possible D gene (5 bases). Sequencing used CD8+ T cells from cultured PBMCs, obtained from culture after CMV antigen stimulation. The receptor's source is a human donor in good health (CMV status not recorded). Some clones in this sample may be carry-over from other donors' samples. The CDR3 DNA is TGTGCCAGCAGTCATTGGGGCAGGACGGCGAGCGTGGGCGCGAAGGAGACCCAGTACTTC. It is translated as CASSHWGRTASVGAKETQYF.